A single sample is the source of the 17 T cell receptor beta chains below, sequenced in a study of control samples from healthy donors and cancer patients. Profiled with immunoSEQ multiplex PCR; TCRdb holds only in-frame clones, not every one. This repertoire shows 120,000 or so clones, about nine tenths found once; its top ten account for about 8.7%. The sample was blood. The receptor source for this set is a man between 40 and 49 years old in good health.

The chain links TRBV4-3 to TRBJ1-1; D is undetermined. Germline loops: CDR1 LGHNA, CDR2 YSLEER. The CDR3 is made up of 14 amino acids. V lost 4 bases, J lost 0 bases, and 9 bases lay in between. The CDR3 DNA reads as TGCGCCAGCAGCCCCGGACGGCTGAACACTGAAGCTTTCTTT. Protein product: CASSPGRLNTEAFF.

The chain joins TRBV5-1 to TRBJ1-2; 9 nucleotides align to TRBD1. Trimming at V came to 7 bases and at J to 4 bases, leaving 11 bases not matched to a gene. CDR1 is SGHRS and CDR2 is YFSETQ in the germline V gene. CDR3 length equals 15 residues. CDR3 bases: TGCGCCAGCTCGAGGGGGACAGGGACGGGCTATGGCTACACCTTC. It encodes CASSRGTGTGYGYTF. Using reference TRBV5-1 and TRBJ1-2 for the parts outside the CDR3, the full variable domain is KAGVTQTPRYLIKTRGQQVTLSCSPISGHRSVSWYQQTPGQGLQFLFEYFSETQRNKGNFPGRFSGRQFSNSRSEMNVSTLELGDSALYLCASSRGTGTGYGYTFGSGTRLTVV.

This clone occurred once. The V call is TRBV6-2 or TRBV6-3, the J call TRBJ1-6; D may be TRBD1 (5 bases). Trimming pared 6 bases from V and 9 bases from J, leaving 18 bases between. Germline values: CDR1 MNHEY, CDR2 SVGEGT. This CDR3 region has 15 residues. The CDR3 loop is CASSWTRSVGSPLHF. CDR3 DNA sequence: TGTGCCAGCAGCTGGACACGGTCGGTTGGTTCACCCCTCCACTTT.

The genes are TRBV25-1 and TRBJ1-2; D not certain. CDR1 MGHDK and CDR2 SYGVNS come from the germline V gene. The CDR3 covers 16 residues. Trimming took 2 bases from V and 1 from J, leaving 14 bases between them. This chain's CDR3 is CASSERREDLNYGYTF. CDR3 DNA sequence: TGTGCCAGCAGTGAAAGGCGGGAGGACCTTAACTATGGCTACACCTTC.

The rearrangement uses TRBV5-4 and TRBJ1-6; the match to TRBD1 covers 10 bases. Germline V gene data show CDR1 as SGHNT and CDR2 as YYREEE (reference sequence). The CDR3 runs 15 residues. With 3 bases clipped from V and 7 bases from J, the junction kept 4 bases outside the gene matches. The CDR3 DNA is TGTGCCAGCAGCTGGGGGACAGGGGACAATTCACCCCTCCACTTT. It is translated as CASSWGTGDNSPLHF.

The CDR3 nucleotides are TGTGCCAGCTCGCGGACCCTTAGGGGCACAGATACGCAGTATTTT. It codes for CASSRTLRGTDTQYF. The chain couples TRBV19 to TRBJ2-3, with no clear D. CDR3 length equals 15 residues. V dropped 9 bases and J dropped 1 base, with 17 bases sitting between them. The V gene's germline CDR1 is LNHDA and CDR2 SQIVND (reference sequence).

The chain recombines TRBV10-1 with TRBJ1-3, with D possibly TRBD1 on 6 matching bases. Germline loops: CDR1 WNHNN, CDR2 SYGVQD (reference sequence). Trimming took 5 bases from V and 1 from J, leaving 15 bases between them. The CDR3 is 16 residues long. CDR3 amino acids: CASSKKQGRSGNTIYF. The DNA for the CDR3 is TGCGCCAGCAGTAAAAAACAGGGTAGGTCTGGAAACACCATATATTTT.

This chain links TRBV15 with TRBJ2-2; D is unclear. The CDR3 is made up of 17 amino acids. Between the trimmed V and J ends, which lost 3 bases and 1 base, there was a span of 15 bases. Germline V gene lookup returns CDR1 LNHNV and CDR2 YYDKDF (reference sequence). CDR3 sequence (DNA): TGTGCCACCAGCAGCTTGCGTTTATCCGGGAACACCGGGGAGCTGTTTTTT. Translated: CATSSLRLSGNTGELFF.

The CDR3 nucleotides are TGTGCCAGCTCAAAATCCGGGACAGAGAGGGCTAACTATGGCTACACCTTC. Translated, it gives CASSKSGTERANYGYTF. The chain recombines TRBV18 with TRBJ1-2; 7 bases fit TRBD1. The CDR3 covers 17 residues. Trimming cost V 5 bases and J 0 bases; bases outside gene matches: 12. CDR1 is KGHSH, CDR2 LQKENI, per germline.

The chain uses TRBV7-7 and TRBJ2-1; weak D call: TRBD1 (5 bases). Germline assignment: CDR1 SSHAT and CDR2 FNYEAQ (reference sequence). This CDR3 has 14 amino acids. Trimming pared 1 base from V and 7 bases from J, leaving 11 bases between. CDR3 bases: TGTGCCAGCAGCTTAGGAGCGCAGGGTAATGAGCAGTTCTTC. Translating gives CASSLGAQGNEQFF.

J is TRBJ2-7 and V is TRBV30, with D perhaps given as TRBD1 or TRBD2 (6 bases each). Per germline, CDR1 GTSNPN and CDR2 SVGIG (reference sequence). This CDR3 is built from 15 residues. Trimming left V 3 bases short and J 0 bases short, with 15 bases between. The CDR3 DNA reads TGTGCCTGGAGAGTTCCCGGGGGCCTCTCCTACGAGCAGTACTTC. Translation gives CAWRVPGGLSYEQYF.

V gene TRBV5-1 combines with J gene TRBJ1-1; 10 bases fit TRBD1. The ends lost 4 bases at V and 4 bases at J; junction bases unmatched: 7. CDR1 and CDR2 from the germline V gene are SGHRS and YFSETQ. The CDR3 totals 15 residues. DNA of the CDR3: TGCGCCAGCAGCGGCGGACAGGGGGTGATCACTGAAGCTTTCTTT. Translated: CASSGGQGVITEAFF.

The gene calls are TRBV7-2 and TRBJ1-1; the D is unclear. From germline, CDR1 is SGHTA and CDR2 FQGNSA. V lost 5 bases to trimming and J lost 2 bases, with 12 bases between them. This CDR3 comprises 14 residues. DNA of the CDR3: TGTGCCAGCAGCCCCCGGACGTATAACACTGAAGCTTTCTTT. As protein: CASSPRTYNTEAFF.

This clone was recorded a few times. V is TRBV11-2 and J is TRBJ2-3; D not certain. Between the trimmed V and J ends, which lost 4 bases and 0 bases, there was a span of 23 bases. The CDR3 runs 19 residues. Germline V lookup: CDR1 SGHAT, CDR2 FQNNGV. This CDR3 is CASSSRSSGLNPSTDTQYF. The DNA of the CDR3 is TGTGCCAGCAGCTCCCGCTCTAGTGGCCTCAACCCTAGCACAGATACGCAGTATTTT.

CDR3 DNA: TGTGCCAGCAGTTACGGCCCCCAAGAGACCCAGTACTTC. This encodes CASSYGPQETQYF. The chain combines TRBV6-5 with TRBJ2-5; D gene uncertain. CDR3 length: 13 amino acids. Germline V gives CDR1 MNHEY, CDR2 SVGAGI. Trimming pared 2 bases from V and 1 base from J, leaving 5 bases between.

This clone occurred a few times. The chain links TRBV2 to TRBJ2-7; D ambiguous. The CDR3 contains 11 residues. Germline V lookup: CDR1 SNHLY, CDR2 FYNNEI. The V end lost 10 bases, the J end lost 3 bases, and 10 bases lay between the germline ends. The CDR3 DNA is TGTGCCACCTCGACTGGCTACGAGCAGTACTTC. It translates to CATSTGYEQYF.

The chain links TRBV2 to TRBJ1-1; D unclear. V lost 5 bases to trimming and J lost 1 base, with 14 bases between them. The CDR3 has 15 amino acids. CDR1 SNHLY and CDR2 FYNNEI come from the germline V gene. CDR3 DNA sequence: TGTGCCAGCAGTATAGGGAGATCTGGGAACACTGAAGCTTTCTTT. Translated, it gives CASSIGRSGNTEAFF.